This T cell receptor (beta chain) was profiled in a study of blood T cells in healthy people across ages. Across the whole study: About one barcoded beta molecule was captured per two T cells (by template switching).

The germline V and J ends were trimmed by 2 bases and 12 bases, with 10 bases remaining between them. The CDR3 length is 11 residues. Per the germline V gene, CDR1 is MGHDK and CDR2 is SYGVNS. Each sample had at least 6.5 million PBMCs isolated. A second PCR, run for about 6 to 11 cycles, used a sample-barcoded 5' primer plus a J-beta primer mix. With 12 random nucleotides, a template-switch adaptor tagged each individual cDNA molecule. TCRdb redid the calling of the 5' RACE reads with MiXCR, one entry per CDR3 protein. This sample has some 690,000 distinct CDR3 sequences; 20% to 25% occur once, and the top ten carry about 20%.

The material sequenced was blood. The sequence came from a man between 65 and 80 years old in good health. The rearrangement uses TRBV25-1 and TRBJ1-2; D is uncertain. The CDR3 sequence is CASSEGQKHTF. DNA for the CDR3: TGTGCCAGCAGTGAAGGGCAGAAGCACACCTTC.